The rows below give T cell receptor beta chains drawn from one sample of a study of technical replicates of blood from a handful of donors. Data came from immunoSEQ multiplex PCR; TCRdb stores just in-frame clones and leaves some out. The top ten hold roughly 15% of the sample, which has around 12,000 clones, around 79% seen once. The specimen sequenced was PBMCs. These receptors originate from a human donor in good health. The CDR3 runs from the conserved cysteine through the conserved F or W. The order of the fields is D gene, V gene, clone size, J gene, CDR3 protein, CDR3 DNA. D genes are given only for firm matches. For some rows the clone size is stated as once, few or many, or as a class when expanded; others skip it.

.	TRBV6-5	.	TRBJ1-5	CASSPLQGGQPQHF	TGTGCCAGCAGTCCCCTTCAGGGCGGCCAGCCCCAGCATTTT
.	TRBV30	.	TRBJ2-7	CAWSLGVSYEQYF	TGTGCCTGGAGTCTAGGGGTCTCCTACGAGCAGTACTTC
TRBD1	TRBV9	.	TRBJ2-7	CASSVATGDYEQYF	TGTGCCAGCAGCGTAGCGACAGGGGACTACGAGCAGTACTTC
.	TRBV6-4	few	TRBJ2-7	CASSVKGDGPYEQYF	TGTGCCAGCAGTGTGAAAGGGGATGGGCCCTACGAGCAGTACTTC
TRBD2	TRBV6-6	.	TRBJ2-1	CVTGGDHRGEQFF	TGTGTTACGGGGGGAGACCACCGGGGCGAGCAGTTCTTC
.	TRBV14	few	TRBJ1-4	CASSQDGGANEKLFF	TGTGCCAGCAGCCAAGACGGGGGTGCAAATGAAAAACTGTTTTTT
.	TRBV9	.	TRBJ2-2	CASSVASQSTGELFF	TGTGCCAGCAGCGTAGCTAGCCAGTCCACCGGGGAGCTGTTTTTT
TRBD1	TRBV7-6	.	TRBJ2-7	CASSSWDRGYEQYF	TGTGCCAGCAGCTCTTGGGACAGGGGGTACGAGCAGTACTTC
.	TRBV9	.	TRBJ2-3	CASSPRWGGRTDTQYF	TGTGCCAGCAGCCCCCGGTGGGGAGGCCGCACAGATACGCAGTATTTT
.	TRBV7-9	few	TRBJ1-1	CASSLVQLRGNTEAFF	TGTGCCAGCAGCTTAGTTCAGCTCAGGGGGAACACTGAAGCTTTCTTT
TRBD1	TRBV18	.	TRBJ1-4	CASSPRGQGGEKLFF	TGTGCCAGCTCACCACGGGGACAGGGAGGTGAAAAACTGTTTTTT
TRBD2	TRBV15	.	TRBJ2-2	CATSRGDYANTGELFF	TGTGCCACCAGCAGGGGGGACTACGCAAACACCGGGGAGCTGTTTTTT
TRBD1	TRBV10-2	.	TRBJ2-7	CASSGDSSYEQYF	TGCGCCAGCAGTGGGGACAGTTCCTACGAGCAGTACTTC
.	TRBV6-4	.	TRBJ2-7	CASSDAGDYEQYF	TGTGCCAGCAGTGACGCAGGGGACTACGAGCAGTACTTC
TRBD2	TRBV6-4	.	TRBJ2-1	CASSPGGTTYNEQFF	TGTGCCAGCAGCCCGGGGGGGACTACCTACAATGAGCAGTTCTTC
TRBD1	TRBV29-1	.	TRBJ2-7	CSVRDRRYEQYF	TGCAGCGTGAGGGACAGGCGGTACGAGCAGTACTTC
.	TRBV10-3	.	TRBJ2-7	CAISEQASYEQYF	TGTGCCATCAGTGAACAGGCCAGCTACGAGCAGTACTTC
TRBD2	TRBV6-5	.	TRBJ2-7	CASSYSREGSYEQYF	TGTGCCAGCAGTTACTCGAGGGAGGGATCCTACGAGCAGTACTTC
TRBD1	TRBV6-1	once	TRBJ1-2	CASSLRGLNRYGYTF	TGTGCCAGCAGTTTAAGGGGGCTCAATCGGTATGGCTACACCTTC
TRBD1	TRBV6-6	few	TRBJ1-2	CASRGTAESYTF	TGTGCCAGCAGAGGGACAGCCGAAAGCTACACCTTC
.	TRBV6-1	few	TRBJ1-1	CASSEEKRQLEAFF	TGTGCCAGCAGTGAGGAAAAGCGGCAGCTCGAAGCTTTCTTT
.	TRBV19	.	TRBJ2-7	CASRPTSGLYEQYF	TGTGCCAGTAGACCTACTTCCGGACTATACGAGCAGTACTTC
TRBD1	TRBV5-1	few	TRBJ2-7	CASSDRDRAYEQYF	TGCGCCAGCAGCGACCGGGACAGGGCCTACGAGCAGTACTTC
TRBD2	TRBV7-9	.	TRBJ2-5	CASSLGYGGGETQYF	TGTGCCAGCAGCCTCGGGTATGGGGGGGGAGAGACCCAGTACTTC
.	TRBV10-1	.	TRBJ2-7	CASSGSRGQNYEQYF	TGCGCCAGCAGTGGTTCCCGCGGCCAGAATTACGAGCAGTACTTC
TRBD2	TRBV9	.	TRBJ2-7	CASSVEPGLPSQYF	TGTGCCAGCAGCGTAGAGCCGGGACTACCGTCGCAGTACTTC
TRBD2	TRBV6-1	few	TRBJ2-2	CASSELAGDTGELFF	TGTGCCAGCAGTGAACTAGCGGGAGACACCGGGGAGCTGTTTTTT